This TCR beta chain came from a study of T cell changes during pregnancy in multiple sclerosis (dated by TCRdb to 2018 to 2020). Broadly, across the study: In women with multiple sclerosis, the researchers looked at how the T cell repertoire shifted as pregnancy progressed.

Turning to this clone: The target of this receptor is not known. One base away there is no much larger clone; base qualities are not given.

The library came from the immunoSEQ multiplex PCR assay. In its TCRdb copy, this immuneACCESS table keeps in-frame sequences only and misses some clones. Where compared with another copy, unresolved V genes explain less than half of these, and the others have no known cause. For this sample the table gives 85,000 to 100,000 clones, of which approximately 92% were detected only once. The ten biggest clones cover about 2% of the sample. The CDR3 contains 15 residues, cysteine and phenylalanine counted. CDR3 DNA only is kept here, 45 bases in frame from base 1. The germline V gene encodes CDR1 LGHNT and CDR2 FRNRAP. V and J are truncated by 1 base and 4 bases respectively, leaving an intervening sequence of 8 bases.

Recombination linked TRBV12-5 to TRBJ1-6; TRBD1 is possibly the D segment (6 matching bases). The sample here was peripheral blood, taken after pregnancy. The receptor was derived from a female donor with multiple sclerosis, enrolled in a pregnancy study. This receptor has the CDR3 CASGLGDTYNSPLHF. The DNA sequence is as follows: TGTGCTAGTGGTTTGGGGGACACGTATAATTCACCCCTCCACTTT. The full variable domain, with segments outside the CDR3 supplied by the reference TRBV12-5 and TRBJ1-6 proteins, appears as DARVTQTPRHKVTEMGQEVTMRCQPILGHNTVFWYRQTMMQGLELLAYFRNRAPLDDSGMPKDRFSAEMPDATLATLKIQPSEPRDSAVYFCASGLGDTYNSPLHFGNGTRLTVT.